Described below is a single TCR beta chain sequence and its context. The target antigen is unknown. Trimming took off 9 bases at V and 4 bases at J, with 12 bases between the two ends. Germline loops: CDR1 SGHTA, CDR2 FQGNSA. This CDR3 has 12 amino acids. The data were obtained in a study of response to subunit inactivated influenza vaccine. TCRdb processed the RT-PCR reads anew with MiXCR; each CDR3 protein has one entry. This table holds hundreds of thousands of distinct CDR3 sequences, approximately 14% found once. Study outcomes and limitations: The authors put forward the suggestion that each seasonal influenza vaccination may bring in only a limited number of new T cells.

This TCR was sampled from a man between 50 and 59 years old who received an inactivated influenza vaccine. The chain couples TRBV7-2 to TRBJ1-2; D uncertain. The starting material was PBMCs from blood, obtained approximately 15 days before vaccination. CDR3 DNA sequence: TGTGCCAGTGGTTACTTTGGCTATGGCTACACCTTC. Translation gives CASGYFGYGYTF.